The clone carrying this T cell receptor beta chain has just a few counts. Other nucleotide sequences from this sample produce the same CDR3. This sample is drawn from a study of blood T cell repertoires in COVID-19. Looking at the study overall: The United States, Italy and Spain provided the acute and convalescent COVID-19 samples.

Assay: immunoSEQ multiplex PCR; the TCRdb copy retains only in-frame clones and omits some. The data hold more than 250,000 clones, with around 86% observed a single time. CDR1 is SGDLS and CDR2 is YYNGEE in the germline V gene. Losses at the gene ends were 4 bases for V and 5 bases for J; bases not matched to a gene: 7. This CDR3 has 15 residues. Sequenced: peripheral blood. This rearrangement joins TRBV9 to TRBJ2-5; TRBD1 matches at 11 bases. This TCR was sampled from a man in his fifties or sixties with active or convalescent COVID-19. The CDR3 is CASSSRTGGGETQYF. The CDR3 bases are TGTGCCAGCAGCTCCCGGACAGGGGGCGGCGAGACCCAGTACTTC. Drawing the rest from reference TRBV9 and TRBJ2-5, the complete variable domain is DSGVTQTPKHLITATGQRVTLRCSPRSGDLSVYWYQQSLDQGLQFLIQYYNGEERAKGNILERFSAQQFPDLHSELNLSSLELGDSALYFCASSSRTGGGETQYFGPGTRLLVL.